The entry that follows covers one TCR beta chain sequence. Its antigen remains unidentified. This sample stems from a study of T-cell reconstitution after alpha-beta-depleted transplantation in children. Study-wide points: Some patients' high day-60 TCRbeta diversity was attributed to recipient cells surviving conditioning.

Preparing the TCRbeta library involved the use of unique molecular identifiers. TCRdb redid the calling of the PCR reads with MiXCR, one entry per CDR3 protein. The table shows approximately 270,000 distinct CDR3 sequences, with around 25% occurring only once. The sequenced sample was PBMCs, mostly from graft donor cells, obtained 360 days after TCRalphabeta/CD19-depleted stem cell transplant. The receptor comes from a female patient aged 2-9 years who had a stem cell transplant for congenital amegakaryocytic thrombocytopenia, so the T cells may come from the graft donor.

The DNA for the CDR3 is TGTGCCAGCAGCTGGCGGCAGGGACAAGAGACCCAGTACTTC. It specifies CASSWRQGQETQYF. The chain carries TRBV5-6 and TRBJ2-5, with D possibly TRBD1 on 5 matching bases. CDR1 SGHDT and CDR2 YYEEEE come from the germline V gene. Trimming removed 3 bases from V and 2 bases from J, with 11 bases in between. CDR3 length: 14 amino acids.